Described below is a single T cell receptor (beta chain) sequence and its context. The table lists this clonotype with many counts. Its antigen target is currently unknown. Base qualities were left out, and no much larger clone turns up one base away. The TCR beta CDR3 regions were amplified from the RNA transcripts. For the first round of RT-PCR on the TCR CDR3, the HTBI primer set was used together with the Qiagen OneStep RT-PCR kit. The libraries were constructed in a second round of multiplex PCR and then size-selected and purified. Paired-end sequencing of the libraries was performed with 100 bp reads on an Illumina HiSeq2000. Regarding the original processing steps: SOAPnuke was used to process the raw data, removing reads that contained adapters or uncalled bases, had a mean Phred below 15, or lacked an exact match to the constant primer or identifier. COPE v1.2.5 was used to merge high-quality paired reads, and clonotypes were defined as unique nucleotide sequences. MiTCR v1.1 was used to align the clonotypes against IMGT TRBV, TRBD and TRBJ reference segments. Only V-J combinations with frequency above 0.0001, covering 99.2% of repertoires, were analysed. A TCS score was defined as the ratio between F50 (clonal expansion) and ExV (chaos), using BLOSUM62-based TCRdist between CDR3 peptides within each V-J. Welch's t-statistics and random forest reduced fewer than 550 V-J features to 13, which were used in a naive Bayes classifier (R e1071). In-frame beta chains were kept once TCRdb had trimmed the public reads at Q25 with fastp and called clones with MiXCR. When rows share a CDR3 protein, they turn into one entry using the most common DNA and genes. These V and J calls originate from TCRdb's pipeline instead of the authors' own analysis. Recorded for this sample are about 690,000 distinct CDR3 sequences; around a sixth of them occurred a single time. The ten biggest clones cover roughly 15% of the sample.

V and J lose 0 bases and 4 bases, and a span of 13 bases separates them. Based on the germline V gene, the CDR1 and CDR2 sequences are SGHRS and YFSETQ. The CDR3 starts with the cysteine, ends with the phenylalanine, and has 16 residues. Of all the DNA, just the CDR3 is kept, 48 bases in frame from base 1. The data were taken from a study of T cells in Graves' hyperthyroidism and ophthalmopathy (dated by TCRdb to the late 2010s). Some background on the complete study: Peripheral blood samples were taken at initial diagnosis, before any treatment was given. TCR Vbeta CDR3 sequencing of 135 peripheral blood samples (over 40 ophthalmopathy, approximately 80 hyperthyroidism and roughly 17 progressor patients) is reported in the paper. For training and testing, the roughly 100 patients in the discovery cohort were randomly divided in a 7:3 ratio. Prospective prediction of ophthalmopathy was tested in an independent validation cohort of 18 to 20 hyperthyroidism patients and some 17 patients who later progressed to ophthalmopathy. In several Graves' hyperthyroidism patients, the study also compared T-cell repertoires from thyroid tissue with T-cell repertoires from blood. To identify TCR V-J signatures that set the groups apart, the researchers used a discovery cohort of 100 or so patients, made up of roughly 45 with Graves' ophthalmopathy and 57 with stable Graves' hyperthyroidism. After sampling, hyperthyroidism patients received methimazole starting at 30 mg daily, and ophthalmopathy patients received high-dose intravenous methylprednisolone. Summary of the overall study and its limitations: In validation, progression to ophthalmopathy was predicted by the model with nearly 71% sensitivity and 72% to 85% specificity, a median of approximately 6.5 months before onset. Sample size was not statistically predetermined, and blinding of investigators to group allocation was not performed. Blood samples also contained most of the expanded thyroid clonotypes (frequency above 0.001), which suggests that blood repertoires may reflect thyroid immune responses. A 13 V-J signature model separated ophthalmopathy from stable hyperthyroidism, with nearly 90% sensitivity and approximately 81% specificity in cross-validation and 80%/75% in testing.

Stable Graves' hyperthyroidism was defined as the absence of progression to ophthalmopathy over 18 months of follow-up. Hyperthyroidism patients were newly diagnosed, with disease duration under 2 months, and aged 18 to 65 years. Patients with uncontrolled infections, other autoimmune diseases, pregnancy or lactation were excluded. Diagnoses were established on the basis of clinical symptoms, serum thyroxine and TRAb, thyroid ultrasound, and orbital computed tomography. Ficoll-Paque density gradient centrifugation was used to isolate PBMCs from about 10 ml of fresh peripheral blood. Trizol reagent was used to extract total RNA, and RNA quality was then checked on an Agilent 2100 Bioanalyzer.

Input material: blood. The chain couples TRBV5-1 to TRBJ2-2, with the D call tentatively TRBD1 or TRBD2, each fitting 5 bases. This receptor was taken from a man aged 50 to 60 with Graves' hyperthyroidism. The encoded CDR3 is CASSLARVEGTGELFF. Read as DNA, the sequence is TGCGCCAGCAGCTTGGCCAGGGTCGAGGGCACCGGGGAGCTGTTTTTT. Reference TRBV5-1 and TRBJ2-2 genes cover what lies past the CDR3, so the full variable domain is KAGVTQTPRYLIKTRGQQVTLSCSPISGHRSVSWYQQTPGQGLQFLFEYFSETQRNKGNFPGRFSGRQFSNSRSEMNVSTLELGDSALYLCASSLARVEGTGELFFGEGSRLTVL.